Listed here are 32 T cell receptor beta chains from one sample, sequenced in a study of cytomegalovirus exposure and HLA in healthy donors (dated by TCRdb to about 2017). Receptor amplification or capture employed the immunoSEQ multiplex PCR assay. A mixture of 60 forward primers for TCR Vbeta segments and 13 reverse primers for TCR Jbeta segments was used in the multiplex PCR. TCRdb took this table from immuneACCESS and kept in-frame rearrangements with V and J called. Such tables lack part of the clones; where checked against another copy, unresolved V genes explain under half of the gap, and the rest is unexplained. The sample table holds about 120,000 clones, of which approximately 82% were seen once. Of the sample, roughly 20% is held by the ten largest clones. The sequenced sample consisted of PBMCs. These receptors all come from a man aged 18 to 29 in good health and CMV-seropositive.

This clone turned up a few times. The V and J genes are TRBV6-5 and TRBJ2-7; 8 nucleotides match TRBD1. Trimming removed 8 bases from V and 9 bases from J; junction bases left unmatched: 18. This CDR3 contains 15 residues. Germline V gives CDR1 MNHEY, CDR2 SVGAGI. The DNA for the CDR3 is TGTGCCAGCGGATCCGGTGGGACAGGTCTACGAGGGCAGTACTTC. As protein: CASGSGGTGLRGQYF.

The V and J genes are TRBV4-1 and TRBJ2-7; 8 positions match TRBD1. Trimming removed 1 base from V and 4 bases from J; junction bases left unmatched: 3. The CDR3 is 14 residues long. Looked up from germline, CDR1 is MGHRA and CDR2 is YSYEKL. In nucleotides, the CDR3 is TGCGCCAGCAGCCAAGTAACAGGGGGTTACGAGCAGTACTTC. It encodes CASSQVTGGYEQYF.

This clone showed up just a few times. V and J are TRBV27 and TRBJ1-2, with D possibly being TRBD1 (6 bases). Germline V CDR1 and CDR2: MNHEY, SMNVEV (reference sequence). The CDR3 totals 14 residues. V was shortened by 10 bases and J by 5 bases, with 20 bases between the two germline ends. In DNA, the CDR3 is TGTGCCACCCGGGACATGGACTCGATTTATGGCTACACCTTC. Its protein product is CATRDMDSIYGYTF.

In its sample, this clone was seen a few times. The chain links TRBV5-8 to TRBJ1-5, with 9 bases matching TRBD1. This CDR3 comprises 14 residues. The trim removed 4 bases at V and 7 bases at J, leaving 6 bases unmatched. Germline assignment: CDR1 SGHTS and CDR2 YDEGEE. CDR3 DNA: TGTGCCAGCAGCCTGGGACAGGGCGGGCAGCCCCAGCATTTT. Protein sequence: CASSLGQGGQPQHF.

This chain links TRBV13 with TRBJ2-2; D unresolved. The CDR3 has 16 amino acids. Deletions cut 0 bases from V and 6 bases from J, with 14 bases between. Germline V gene data show CDR1 as PRHDT and CDR2 as FYEKMQ (reference sequence). The CDR3 sequence: CASSLGFGEVSGELFF. CDR3 in DNA: TGTGCCAGCAGCTTAGGCTTCGGAGAAGTATCCGGGGAGCTGTTTTTT.

The rearrangement links TRBV7-2 to TRBJ2-7; 10 nucleotides match TRBD2. V dropped 2 bases and J dropped 4; count of bases not matched to a gene: 8. The CDR3 sequence is 16 residues long. The germline gives CDR1 SGHTA, CDR2 FQGNSA. DNA for the CDR3: TGTGCCAGCAGCTTAACAGGACTAGCGGTGGGGTACGAGCAGTACTTC. Translating gives CASSLTGLAVGYEQYF.

The V gene is TRBV30, the J gene TRBJ1-5; TRBD1 is a possible D gene (6 bases). Trimming took off 1 base at V and 6 bases at J, with 10 bases between the two ends. This CDR3 spans 13 amino acids. Germline CDR1 is GTSNPN and CDR2 is SVGIG (reference sequence). The chain's CDR3 is CAWSEGGSQPQHF. The DNA for the CDR3 is TGTGCCTGGAGTGAAGGGGGTAGTCAGCCCCAGCATTTT.

This rearrangement joins TRBV9 to TRBJ2-7; no clear D gene. The V gene's germline CDR1 is SGDLS and CDR2 YYNGEE. Trimming pared 1 base from V and 1 base from J, leaving 12 bases between. This CDR3 is 15 amino acids long. This chain's CDR3 is CASSVHFSSSYEQYF. CDR3 coding DNA: TGTGCCAGCAGCGTACACTTTTCCTCTTCCTACGAGCAGTACTTC. The full variable domain, its missing parts supplied by reference TRBV9 and TRBJ2-7, is DSGVTQTPKHLITATGQRVTLRCSPRSGDLSVYWYQQSLDQGLQFLIQYYNGEERAKGNILERFSAQQFPDLHSELNLSSLELGDSALYFCASSVHFSSSYEQYFGPGTRLTVT.

The chain recombines TRBV11-3 with TRBJ1-3; D not certain. Deletions cut 5 bases from V and 0 bases from J, with 5 bases between. Germline loops: CDR1 SGHNT, CDR2 YENEEA. The CDR3 is made up of 13 amino acids. CDR3 residues: CASSLYSGNTIYF. The CDR3 DNA reads as TGTGCCAGCAGCCTCTACTCTGGAAACACCATATATTTT.

The DNA of the CDR3 is TGTGCCAGCAGCTTAGGCCGCAGAGGAGGGGAGACCCAGTACTTC. Protein: CASSLGRRGGETQYF. The J gene is TRBJ2-5, the V gene TRBV13; a possible D gene is TRBD2 (6 bases). V lost 0 bases and J 5 bases, leaving 13 bases between the germline ends. The CDR3 runs to 15 residues. CDR1 and CDR2 from the germline V gene are PRHDT and FYEKMQ (reference sequence).

This rearrangement joins TRBV27 to TRBJ1-4; 8 nucleotides agree with TRBD1. With 2 bases clipped from V and 6 bases from J, the junction kept 11 bases outside the gene matches. Germline CDR1 and CDR2: MNHEY and SMNVEV (reference sequence). The CDR3 sequence is 17 residues long. CDR3 region: CASSLKGSGTGYEKLFF. The DNA for the CDR3 is TGTGCCAGCAGTTTAAAGGGGAGCGGGACAGGATATGAAAAACTGTTTTTT.

Here the CDR3 DNA reads TGTGCCAGCAGCTTGGCCTTGTTTCAGGGGGGTTCACCCCTCCACTTT. This sequence encodes CASSLALFQGGSPLHF. The rearrangement links TRBV5-5 to TRBJ1-6; 7 bases are shared with TRBD1. The CDR3 totals 16 residues. V gave up 0 bases and J gave up 9 bases; unmatched junction bases: 9. The germline CDR1 and CDR2 sequences are SGHKS and YYEKEE (reference sequence).

The V gene is TRBV7-9, the J gene TRBJ2-7, with TRBD2 as a possible D gene (5 bases). Germline CDR1 and CDR2: SEHNR and FQNEAQ (reference sequence). The CDR3 covers 13 residues. V was cut by 1 base and J by 3 bases, with 7 bases left in between. The CDR3 loop reads CASSLVEGYEQYF. The CDR3 DNA follows: TGTGCCAGCAGCTTAGTAGAGGGCTACGAGCAGTACTTC.

This clone was counted once. The chain combines TRBV9 with TRBJ1-2; 7 bases map to TRBD1. Per the germline V gene, CDR1 is SGDLS and CDR2 is YYNGEE. V was clipped by 3 bases and J by 2 bases; unmatched bases: 4. There are 14 residues in the CDR3. The CDR3 loop is CASSAAGGNYGYTF. The CDR3 region has the DNA TGTGCCAGCAGCGCTGCAGGGGGAAACTATGGCTACACCTTC.

This clone was detected only once. The V call is TRBV9, the J call TRBJ1-6; D perhaps matches TRBD1 (5 bases). The V gene's germline CDR1 is SGDLS and CDR2 YYNGEE. V lost 0 bases and J lost 9, with 19 bases in between. This CDR3 is 17 amino acids long. The CDR3 sequence: CASSVEAQDPQSSPLHF. The CDR3 DNA sequence: TGTGCCAGCAGCGTAGAGGCACAGGACCCCCAGAGTTCACCCCTCCACTTT.

The V and J genes are TRBV6-5 and TRBJ2-7; 12 bases agree with TRBD2. There are 12 residues in the CDR3. J was trimmed by 12 bases and V by 5 bases; bases with no gene match: 5. CDR1 and CDR2 from the germline V gene are MNHEY and SVGAGI. The CDR3 sequence: CASSRGTSGLYF. CDR3 DNA sequence: TGTGCCAGCAGTCGCGGGACTAGCGGGCTGTACTTC.

The CDR3 DNA sequence: TGTGCCAGCAGTGAATTCGGTTCGGGAGGAACGCAGTACTTC. Protein product: CASSEFGSGGTQYF. This chain links TRBV6-1 with TRBJ2-5, with 7 bases identical to TRBD2. Trimming removed 2 bases from V and 11 bases from J; junction bases left unmatched: 11. This CDR3 spans 14 amino acids. Per germline, CDR1 MNHNS and CDR2 SASEGT.

This clone was seen more than once but under ten times. The chain is built from TRBV29-1 and TRBJ2-3, with D perhaps matching TRBD2 (6 bases). There are 12 residues in the CDR3. Germline loops: CDR1 SQVTM, CDR2 ANQGSEA. Trimming took 8 bases from V and 0 from J, leaving 9 bases between them. The CDR3, as DNA: TGCAGCTTGGGACTCAGCACAGATACGCAGTATTTT. Protein product: CSLGLSTDTQYF.

This clone came up a few times. The chain employs TRBV28 and TRBJ1-3; 8 bases map to TRBD1. Germline CDR1 is MDHEN and CDR2 is SYDVKM. The CDR3 is 15 residues long. The CDR3 DNA sequence: TGTTCCTCAGGGACAGGCAGGCCTCCTGGAAACACCATATATTTT. It is translated as CSSGTGRPPGNTIYF.

The chain couples TRBV6-6 to TRBJ2-7, with 9 bases that match TRBD2. CDR3 size: 14 residues. V was clipped by 8 bases and J by 6 bases; unmatched bases: 11. The germline CDR1 and CDR2 sequences are MNHNY and SVGAGI (reference sequence). CDR3 DNA sequence: TGTGCCAGCCGGCGGGCGGGGGGGATACTCGAGCAGTACTTC. As protein: CASRRAGGILEQYF.

J is TRBJ1-5 and V is TRBV19; 7 nucleotides align to TRBD1. J was trimmed by 4 bases and V by 8 bases; bases with no gene match: 11. Germline CDR1 LNHDA, CDR2 SQIVND (reference sequence). The CDR3 has 15 residues. The CDR3 loop reads CASQHDRERNQPQHF. The CDR3 DNA sequence: TGTGCCAGTCAACACGACAGGGAGAGGAATCAGCCCCAGCATTTT.

Written as DNA, the CDR3 is TGTGCCAGCAGCTTACAGGGGGCAGCTAACTATGGCTACACCTTC. This sequence encodes CASSLQGAANYGYTF. The V gene is TRBV7-2, the J gene TRBJ1-2, with 8 bases matching TRBD1. CDR3 length equals 15 residues. CDR1 is SGHTA and CDR2 is FQGNSA in the germline V gene. With V trimmed by 2 bases and J by 0 bases, 2 bases remained unmatched.

J is TRBJ1-2 and V is TRBV14; D is undetermined. Germline assignment: CDR1 SGHDN and CDR2 FVKESK. V was shortened by 0 bases and J by 4 bases, with 12 bases between the two germline ends. This CDR3 contains 15 residues. CDR3 nucleotides: TGTGCCAGCAGCCAAGACGCCCGCCCGGGCTATGGCTACACCTTC. Translation: CASSQDARPGYGYTF.

This chain joins TRBV6-1 and TRBJ1-2, with TRBD1 matching 7 bases. CDR3 length: 13 residues. After removal of 9 bases from V and 3 bases from J, the junction contained 7 bases not matched to a gene. Germline V gene data show CDR1 as MNHNS and CDR2 as SASEGT. CDR3 sequence: CASADREDYGYTF. CDR3 sequence (DNA): TGTGCCAGTGCCGACAGGGAAGACTATGGCTACACCTTC.

V and J are TRBV4-2 and TRBJ2-1, with D maybe TRBD2 (5 bases). Germline lookup yields CDR1 LGHNA and CDR2 YNFKEQ. The CDR3 loop spans 15 amino acids. Trimming shortened V by 4 bases and J by 8 bases, and 18 bases separated the two germline ends. The CDR3 nucleotides read TGTGCCAGCAGCCCCCAAACGGTTAGCGCGGATGAGCAGTTCTTC. This encodes CASSPQTVSADEQFF.

The genes are TRBV7-9 and TRBJ2-5; TRBD2 matches at 7 bases. The CDR3 spans 15 residues. The germline CDR1 and CDR2 sequences are SEHNR and FQNEAQ (reference sequence). Trimming at V came to 6 bases and at J to 4 bases, leaving 11 bases not matched to a gene. The DNA of the CDR3 is TGTGCCAGCAGTAATCCTAGCGGCCGGGGAGAGACCCAGTACTTC. Protein product: CASSNPSGRGETQYF.

J is TRBJ2-1 and V is TRBV11-3, with TRBD1 matching 11 bases. V lost 1 base, J lost 6 bases, and 5 bases stayed unmatched. CDR1 and CDR2 from the germline V gene are SGHNT and YENEEA. The CDR3 extends over 16 amino acids. The CDR3 loop is CASSLGSGTGGNEQFF. The DNA of the CDR3 is TGTGCCAGCAGCTTAGGCTCCGGGACAGGGGGCAATGAGCAGTTCTTC. Filled out from reference TRBV11-3 and TRBJ2-1, the complete variable domain reads EAGVVQSPRYKIIEKKQPVAFWCNPISGHNTLYWYLQNLGQGPELLIRYENEEAVDDSQLPKDRFSAERLKGVDSTLKIQPAELGDSAVYLCASSLGSGTGGNEQFFGPGTRLTVL.

This clone is classed as medium-sized. The chain couples TRBV15 to TRBJ2-3; D may match TRBD1 or TRBD2 (6 bases each). Germline CDR1 and CDR2: LNHNV and YYDKDF (reference sequence). The V end was cut by 5 bases, the J end by 2 bases, with 17 bases between. This CDR3 spans 16 amino acids. The chain's CDR3 is CATSGGPGQFTDTQYF. The DNA for the CDR3 is TGTGCCACCAGCGGAGGGCCGGGACAATTCACAGATACGCAGTATTTT.

V and J are TRBV4-1 and TRBJ2-2, with D possibly TRBD1 on 5 matching bases. CDR3 length: 13 residues. Per the germline V gene, CDR1 is MGHRA and CDR2 is YSYEKL. V lost 4 bases and J lost 6, with 9 bases in between. CDR3 in amino acids: CASSLGVAGELFF. As DNA, the CDR3 is TGCGCCAGCAGCCTAGGGGTGGCCGGGGAGCTGTTTTTT.

The rearrangement joins TRBV9 to TRBJ1-1; D is perhaps TRBD1 (5 bases). This CDR3 is built from 15 residues. The germline V and J ends were trimmed by 0 bases and 3 bases, with 12 bases remaining between them. Per the germline V gene, CDR1 is SGDLS and CDR2 is YYNGEE. In DNA, the CDR3 is TGTGCCAGCAGCGTAGATCCAGGGTCCTACACTGAAGCTTTCTTT. Translated: CASSVDPGSYTEAFF.

The chain is built from TRBV5-1 and TRBJ1-6; no reliable D call. The germline CDR1 and CDR2 sequences are SGHRS and YFSETQ. V gave up 7 bases and J gave up 7 bases, with 12 bases separating them. The CDR3 runs to 13 residues. CDR3 loop: CASQEASNSPLHF. CDR3 sequence (DNA): TGCGCCAGCCAGGAAGCCTCGAATTCACCCCTCCACTTT.

This chain uses TRBV27 with TRBJ1-1, with a tentative D call TRBD1 (5 bases). Germline V lookup: CDR1 MNHEY, CDR2 SMNVEV (reference sequence). The CDR3 totals 16 residues. V gave up 7 bases and J gave up 0 bases, with 18 bases separating them. CDR3 in amino acids: CASTKTFGTMNTEAFF. The CDR3 coding sequence is TGTGCCAGCACCAAAACGTTCGGGACTATGAACACTGAAGCTTTCTTT.